Each of the 28 T cell receptor beta chains below was sequenced from the same sample in a study of cytomegalovirus exposure and HLA in healthy donors. Primers included in the PCR were 60 Vbeta and 13 Jbeta primers. Sequencing used immunoSEQ multiplex PCR; TCRdb keeps in-frame clones, though not all of them. The table lists 65,000 to 95,000 clones. Sequencing input: PBMCs. The origin of the receptors is a female donor in good health and CMV-seropositive.

The J gene is TRBJ1-2, the V gene TRBV6-1, with TRBD1 matching 7 bases. The CDR3 has 14 residues. The V and J ends lost 4 bases and 8 bases, in that order; junction bases with no gene match: 10. From germline, CDR1 is MNHNS and CDR2 SASEGT. Written as DNA, the CDR3 is TGTGCCAGCAGTGTAGGGGGCAGGGGGTACGGCTACACCTTC. Translation: CASSVGGRGYGYTF.

This chain connects TRBV7-3 to TRBJ1-3; D remains unclear. The CDR3 covers 13 residues. Germline V lookup: CDR1 SGHTA, CDR2 FQGTGA. Trimming pared 5 bases from V and 3 bases from J, leaving 8 bases between. This CDR3 reads CASSLSHGNTIYF. The CDR3 DNA reads TGTGCCAGCAGCCTTAGCCATGGAAACACCATATATTTT. The whole variable domain, filled in from reference TRBV7-3 and TRBJ1-3, reads GAGVSQTPSNKVTEKGKYVELRCDPISGHTALYWYRQSLGQGPEFLIYFQGTGAADDSGLPNDRFFAVRPEGSVSTLKIQRTERGDSAVYLCASSLSHGNTIYFGEGSWLTVV.

V and J are TRBV6-5 and TRBJ2-5; TRBD2 agrees at 9 bases. Germline CDR1 MNHEY, CDR2 SVGAGI. The junction had 6 bases not matched to a gene; V was cut back by 5 bases and J by 2 bases. The CDR3 length is 15 residues. CDR3 coding DNA: TGTGCCAGCAGTATTTCAGCGGGGGGTCAAGAGACCCAGTACTTC. Residues: CASSISAGGQETQYF.

This chain links TRBV27 with TRBJ1-1; a weak D match, TRBD1 (5 bases). Trimming took 5 bases from V and 7 from J, leaving 17 bases between them. This CDR3 contains 14 residues. Germline assignment: CDR1 MNHEY and CDR2 SMNVEV (reference sequence). This CDR3 is CASSLVGGVNEAFF. The CDR3 coding sequence is TGTGCCAGCAGTCTGGTAGGAGGGGTGAATGAAGCTTTCTTT.

The chain joins TRBV5-1 to TRBJ1-4; perhaps TRBD1 as D (5 bases). The CDR3 is made up of 14 amino acids. Per the germline V gene, CDR1 is SGHRS and CDR2 is YFSETQ. V was cut by 1 base and J by 4 bases, with 8 bases left in between. The DNA of the CDR3 is TGCGCCAGCAGCTTGAGGGGTTTTAATGAAAAACTGTTTTTT. The encoded protein is CASSLRGFNEKLFF.

The chain carries TRBV9 and TRBJ2-7, with D perhaps TRBD1 (5 bases). The CDR3 length is 14 residues. Trimming took off 4 bases at V and 5 bases at J, with 16 bases between the two ends. CDR1 is SGDLS and CDR2 is YYNGEE in the germline V gene. The CDR3 region has the DNA TGTGCCAGCAGCCCCCGGGCAGGGTTCAACGAGCAGTACTTC. This sequence encodes CASSPRAGFNEQYF.

This chain joins TRBV6-5 and TRBJ2-2; 7 bases are shared with TRBD1. The length of the CDR3 is 15 residues. Germline V gene lookup returns CDR1 MNHEY and CDR2 SVGAGI. Trimming took 10 bases from V and 2 from J; bases not matched to a gene: 10. CDR3 nucleotides: TGTGCCACTGCGGTCGACAGGGCCAACACCGGGGAGCTGTTTTTT. It yields the protein CATAVDRANTGELFF.

The chain links TRBV6-1 to TRBJ2-7; D gene ambiguous. The CDR3 has 12 amino acids. The V gene lost 6 bases and the J gene lost 3 bases, with 9 bases spanning the gap. The V gene's germline CDR1 is MNHNS and CDR2 SASEGT. For the CDR3, the DNA is TGTGCCAGCAGCGATACTATCTACGAGCAGTACTTC. Amino acid sequence: CASSDTIYEQYF.

The chain links TRBV5-5 to TRBJ1-1, with D possibly matching TRBD1 (5 bases). The CDR3 is 14 amino acids. The V gene lost 2 bases and the J gene lost 4 bases, with 12 bases spanning the gap. The V gene's germline CDR1 is SGHKS and CDR2 YYEKEE (reference sequence). DNA of the CDR3: TGTGCCAGCAGCTTAAAGTGGAGGGGCACTGAAGCTTTCTTT. Protein sequence: CASSLKWRGTEAFF.

The CDR3 here is CASRPGQLNTEAFF. In DNA, the CDR3 is TGTGCCAGCAGGCCGGGACAGTTGAACACTGAAGCTTTCTTT. The J gene is TRBJ1-1, the V gene TRBV28, with 7 bases fitting TRBD1. The CDR3 extends over 14 amino acids. V lost 6 bases and J lost 0; bases outside the gene matches: 4. CDR1 is MDHEN, CDR2 SYDVKM, per germline.

The chain uses TRBV6-5 and TRBJ2-7; TRBD1 might be the D (6 bases). The CDR3 spans 16 residues. V lost 0 bases, J lost 2 bases, and 14 bases lay in between. CDR1 is MNHEY, CDR2 SVGAGI, per germline. DNA for the CDR3: TGTGCCAGCAGTTACTCTTGGGACATTAAGACCTACGAGCAGTACTTC. Its protein product is CASSYSWDIKTYEQYF.

V gene TRBV18 combines with J gene TRBJ1-1, with TRBD1 matching over 8 bases. The length of the CDR3 is 15 residues. Germline V gene lookup returns CDR1 KGHSH and CDR2 LQKENI. The V gene end was trimmed by 2 bases and the J gene end by 3 bases; junction bases not matched to a gene: 5. CDR3 nucleotide sequence: TGTGCCAGCTCACCAAGGGACAGGCGTCACACTGAAGCTTTCTTT. The encoded protein is CASSPRDRRHTEAFF.

V gene TRBV6-5 combines with J gene TRBJ1-2; D is possibly TRBD1 (6 bases). Germline CDR1 MNHEY, CDR2 SVGAGI. The CDR3 length is 15 residues. Deletions cut 5 bases from V and 5 bases from J, with 18 bases between. DNA of the CDR3: TGTGCCAGCAGTCCCAGGGGACCCCTCCTTTATGGCTACACCTTC. Translating gives CASSPRGPLLYGYTF.

The chain joins TRBV29-1 to TRBJ1-2, with 8 bases identical to TRBD1. Germline V CDR1 and CDR2: SQVTM, ANQGSEA. This CDR3 has 16 amino acids. The V segment lost 1 base and the J segment 2 bases; nucleotides outside the gene matches: 9. This CDR3 is CSVEAREDRENYGYTF. The CDR3 nucleotides read TGCAGCGTTGAAGCGAGAGAGGACAGGGAAAACTATGGCTACACCTTC. The whole variable domain, remainder taken from reference TRBV29-1 and TRBJ1-2, is SAVISQKPSRDICQRGTSLTIQCQVDSQVTMMFWYRQQPGQSLTLIATANQGSEATYESGFVIDKFPISRPNLTFSTLTVSNMSPEDSSIYLCSVEAREDRENYGYTFGSGTRLTVV.

The chain has TRBV11-2 and TRBJ1-3; possibly TRBD1 for D (5 bases). Looked up from germline, CDR1 is SGHAT and CDR2 is FQNNGV. V shed 6 bases and J shed 0 bases, with 15 bases lying between them. This CDR3 contains 16 residues. CDR3 protein: CASSTGVRGSGNTIYF. CDR3 DNA sequence: TGTGCCAGCAGTACCGGCGTAAGGGGCTCTGGAAACACCATATATTTT. Combining the CDR3 with reference TRBV11-2 and TRBJ1-3 gives the whole variable domain EAGVAQSPRYKIIEKRQSVAFWCNPISGHATLYWYQQILGQGPKLLIQFQNNGVVDDSQLPKDRFSAERLKGVDSTLKIQPAKLEDSAVYLCASSTGVRGSGNTIYFGEGSWLTVV.

The chain's CDR3 is CASSKESPYEQYF. CDR3 sequence (DNA): TGCGCCAGCTCTAAAGAATCCCCCTACGAGCAGTACTTC. This chain links TRBV5-1 with TRBJ2-7; no reliable D call. This CDR3 has 13 amino acids. Trimming removed 7 bases from V and 2 bases from J, with 13 bases in between. Germline CDR1 reads SGHRS; CDR2 reads YFSETQ.

The chain links TRBV19 to TRBJ2-2; D gene unclear. Per germline, CDR1 LNHDA and CDR2 SQIVND (reference sequence). This CDR3 has 17 residues. V gave up 5 bases and J gave up 0 bases, with 16 bases separating them. The CDR3 sequence: CASSHPMGTANTGELFF. The CDR3 nucleotides read TGTGCCAGTAGTCATCCCATGGGCACAGCGAACACCGGGGAGCTGTTTTTT. Filled out from reference TRBV19 and TRBJ2-2, the complete variable domain reads DGGITQSPKYLFRKEGQNVTLSCEQNLNHDAMYWYRQDPGQGLRLIYYSQIVNDFQKGDIAEGYSVSREKKESFPLTVTSAQKNPTAFYLCASSHPMGTANTGELFFGEGSRLTVL.

The CDR3 protein is CASSTGRGRPSYEQYF. Written as DNA, the CDR3 is TGTGCCAGCAGTACAGGGCGGGGGAGGCCCTCCTACGAGCAGTACTTC. The V and J genes are TRBV27 and TRBJ2-7, with D maybe TRBD2 (7 bases). From germline, CDR1 is MNHEY and CDR2 SMNVEV (reference sequence). Deletions cut 5 bases from V and 0 bases from J, with 17 bases between. The CDR3 runs 16 residues.

The chain uses TRBV14 and TRBJ2-2; the match to TRBD1 covers 7 bases. V lost 8 bases, J lost 4 bases, and 22 bases stayed unmatched. CDR1 and CDR2 from the germline V gene are SGHDN and FVKESK. The CDR3 is 19 amino acids. CDR3 loop: CASLYYYRGSGWTTGELFF. CDR3 nucleotides: TGTGCCAGCCTTTACTATTACAGGGGTTCGGGCTGGACCACCGGGGAGCTGTTTTTT. Complete variable domain (other parts from reference TRBV14 and TRBJ2-2): EAGVTQFPSHSVIEKGQTVTLRCDPISGHDNLYWYRRVMGKEIKFLLHFVKESKQDESGMPNNRFLAERTGGTYSTLKVQPAELEDSGVYFCASLYYYRGSGWTTGELFFGEGSRLTVL.

The chain joins TRBV11-2 to TRBJ2-5; 9 bases are shared with TRBD2. Germline CDR1 and CDR2: SGHAT and FQNNGV. V lost 5 bases, J lost 4 bases, and 11 bases stayed unmatched. This CDR3 has 16 residues. CDR3 coding DNA: TGTGCCAGCAGCGCCGGACGGAGCGGGAGGTCAGAGACCCAGTACTTC. Protein: CASSAGRSGRSETQYF.

The rearrangement links TRBV7-2 to TRBJ1-6; tentative D call: TRBD1 (6 bases). This CDR3 has 15 amino acids. V was clipped by 1 base and J by 11 bases, with 15 bases between them. Germline CDR1 and CDR2: SGHTA and FQGNSA. The CDR3 coding sequence is TGTGCCAGCAGCTTAGTGCTCGGCAGGGGCACACCCCTCCACTTT. It translates to CASSLVLGRGTPLHF.

The chain is built from TRBV13 and TRBJ2-7; 10 positions match TRBD2. Trimming at V came to 4 bases and at J to 2 bases, leaving 8 bases not matched to a gene. The CDR3 runs 16 residues. Per the germline V gene, CDR1 is PRHDT and CDR2 is FYEKMQ (reference sequence). CDR3 amino acids: CASSSLAGGLAYEQYF. The CDR3 DNA is TGTGCCAGCAGCTCCTTAGCGGGAGGTCTCGCCTACGAGCAGTACTTC.

The rearrangement uses TRBV30 and TRBJ1-6; D remains unclear. This CDR3 has 16 amino acids. Trimming cost V 0 bases and J 4 bases, with 13 bases left between them. CDR1 GTSNPN and CDR2 SVGIG come from the germline V gene (reference sequence). CDR3 bases: TGTGCCTGGAGTGTAGGACGTGAGGGATATAATTCACCCCTCCACTTT. Protein: CAWSVGREGYNSPLHF.

The chain has TRBV4-3 and TRBJ1-6; D not resolved. V lost 0 bases, J lost 15 bases, and 9 bases lay in between. Germline CDR1 is LGHNA and CDR2 is YSLEER. The CDR3 length is 12 residues. The CDR3 protein is CASSQDAAVLHF. CDR3 coding DNA: TGCGCCAGCAGCCAAGATGCGGCCGTCCTCCACTTT.

The chain is built from TRBV9 and TRBJ2-3; 7 nucleotides align to TRBD1. Per germline, CDR1 SGDLS and CDR2 YYNGEE. The CDR3 sequence is 14 residues long. V lost 0 bases to trimming and J lost 4 bases; unmatched junction nucleotides: 2. The CDR3 sequence: CASSVGQGADTQYF. CDR3 DNA sequence: TGTGCCAGCAGCGTAGGACAGGGCGCAGATACGCAGTATTTT.

The chain is built from TRBV29-1 and TRBJ2-1; the match to TRBD2 covers 7 bases. The trim removed 7 bases at V and 3 bases at J, leaving 9 bases unmatched. There are 14 residues in the CDR3. CDR1 and CDR2 from the germline V gene are SQVTM and ANQGSEA. The CDR3 DNA reads TGCAGCGCTAGGAATAGCGGGTACTACAATGAGCAGTTCTTC. This translates into CSARNSGYYNEQFF.

The chain has TRBV20-1 and TRBJ2-5; TRBD2 is a possible D gene (6 bases). In germline, CDR1 is DFQATT, CDR2 SNEGSKA (reference sequence). The CDR3 runs to 11 residues. The CDR3 loop is CSGTLKETQYF. The CDR3 DNA reads TGCAGCGGGACTCTAAAAGAGACCCAGTACTTC.

V is TRBV6-5 and J is TRBJ2-7; D unclear. This CDR3 spans 13 amino acids. With 7 bases removed from V and 3 bases from J, the gap between germline ends came to 13 bases. Germline V lookup: CDR1 MNHEY, CDR2 SVGAGI. The CDR3 nucleotides read TGTGCCAGCAATGAGCAAGCGCACTACGAGCAGTACTTC. As protein: CASNEQAHYEQYF.